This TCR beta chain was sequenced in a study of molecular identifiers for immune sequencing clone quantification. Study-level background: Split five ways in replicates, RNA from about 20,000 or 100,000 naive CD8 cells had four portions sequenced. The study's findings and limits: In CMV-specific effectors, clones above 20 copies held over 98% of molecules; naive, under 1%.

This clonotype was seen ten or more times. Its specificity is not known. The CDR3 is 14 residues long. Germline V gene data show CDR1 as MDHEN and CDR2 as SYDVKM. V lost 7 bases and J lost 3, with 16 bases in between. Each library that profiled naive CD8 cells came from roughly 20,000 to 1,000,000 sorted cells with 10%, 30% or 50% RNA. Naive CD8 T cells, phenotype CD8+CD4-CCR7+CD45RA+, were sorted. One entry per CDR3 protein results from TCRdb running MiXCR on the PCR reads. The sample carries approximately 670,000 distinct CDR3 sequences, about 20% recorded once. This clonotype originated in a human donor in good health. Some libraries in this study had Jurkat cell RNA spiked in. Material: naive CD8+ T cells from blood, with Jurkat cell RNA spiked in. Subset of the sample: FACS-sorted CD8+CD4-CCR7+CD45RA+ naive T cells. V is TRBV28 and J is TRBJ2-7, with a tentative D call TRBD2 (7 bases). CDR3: CASTIRRGLYEQYF. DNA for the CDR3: TGTGCCAGCACCATCCGGCGGGGGCTCTACGAGCAGTACTTC.